These 17 T cell receptor beta chains originate from one sample sequenced in a study of molecular identifiers for immune sequencing clone quantification. TCRdb used MiXCR to reprocess the PCR reads, holding one entry per CDR3 protein. The sample records about 35,000 distinct CDR3 sequences, approximately 20% being singletons. The sample taken for sequencing was naive CD8+ T cells from blood, with Jurkat cell RNA spiked in. Indicated subset: FACS-sorted CD8+CD4-CCR7+CD45RA+ naive T cells. These receptors were collected from a human donor in good health. Some libraries in this study had Jurkat cell RNA spiked in.

The chain uses TRBV4-3 and TRBJ1-4; the D gene is possibly TRBD1 (5 bases). Germline CDR1 LGHNA, CDR2 YSLEER. The CDR3 is 17 residues long. Deletions cut 0 bases from V and 3 bases from J, with 14 bases between. CDR3 DNA sequence: TGCGCCAGCAGCCAAGATGGGGGAGGAAGGGCTAATGAAAAACTGTTTTTT. It specifies CASSQDGGGRANEKLFF.

Only a few counts were recorded for this clonotype. This rearrangement joins TRBV28 to TRBJ2-1; a possible D gene is TRBD1 (6 bases). CDR1 and CDR2 from the germline V gene are MDHEN and SYDVKM. Trimming shortened V by 3 bases and J by 8 bases, and 11 bases separated the two germline ends. The CDR3 is 13 amino acids. Written as DNA, the CDR3 is TGTGCCAGCAGTTTTCAGGGGCTTGATGAGCAGTTCTTC. This translates into CASSFQGLDEQFF. Together with reference TRBV28 and TRBJ2-1, the CDR3 gives the full variable domain: DVKVTQSSRYLVKRTGEKVFLECVQDMDHENMFWYRQDPGLGLRLIYFSYDVKMKEKGDIPEGYSVSREKKERFSLILESASTNQTSMYLCASSFQGLDEQFFGPGTRLTVL.

This clonotype was recorded at least ten times. The V call is TRBV7-8, the J call TRBJ2-4; 7 bases are a match to TRBD2. Germline V gene data show CDR1 as SGHVS and CDR2 as FQNEAQ. The CDR3 runs to 17 residues. Trimming at V came to 5 bases and at J to 0 bases, leaving 10 bases not matched to a gene. The DNA of the CDR3 is TGTGCCAGCAGCCCCACGACGGCGGGGGTAGCCAAAAACATTCAGTACTTC. It yields the protein CASSPTTAGVAKNIQYF.

Notes on this clonotype: This may be a read error: a much more frequent sequence differs by one nucleotide. Lacking the conserved final phenylalanine or tryptophan, this CDR3 likely reflects a read error. The chain uses TRBV12-5 and TRBJ2-5; perhaps TRBD2 as D (6 bases). The CDR3 consists of 15 residues. With 3 bases removed from V and 3 bases from J, the gap between germline ends came to 14 bases. Germline CDR1 reads LGHNT; CDR2 reads FRNRAP. The CDR3 bases are TGTGCTAGTGGTTTTACCGGGGGTTTGGAAGAGACCCAGTACGTC. The encoded protein is CASGFTGGLEETQYV.

Concerning this clonotype: This sequence may be a read error, since a much larger clone differs from it by one base. V is TRBV24-1 and J is TRBJ2-2; the D call may be TRBD1 or TRBD2 (5 bases each). CDR3 length: 16 amino acids. CDR1 is KGHDR, CDR2 SFDVKD, per germline. CDR3 in amino acids: CATSEPDSPYTGELLF. CDR3 bases: TGTGCCACCAGTGAGCCAGACAGCCCATACACCGGGGAGCTGCTTTTT.

This chain's CDR3 is CASSQDPGQSACEQYF. The DNA of the CDR3 is TGTGCCAGCAGCCAAGATCCGGGACAGTCGGCCTGCGAGCAGTACTTC. J is TRBJ2-7 and V is TRBV4-2; 7 bases are shared with TRBD1. Germline CDR1 and CDR2: LGHNA and YNFKEQ. Trimming cost V 0 bases and J 6 bases; bases outside gene matches: 11. The CDR3 is 16 amino acids.

This clonotype was found many times. The rearrangement links TRBV20-1 to TRBJ2-7, with D possibly TRBD2 on 5 matching bases. Germline V gene data show CDR1 as DFQATT and CDR2 as SNEGSKA (reference sequence). CDR3 size: 15 residues. Trimming shortened V by 0 bases and J by 0 bases, and 12 bases separated the two germline ends. The CDR3 DNA reads TGCAGTGCTAGAGATCGGGGTGCGGGCTCCTACGAGCAGTACTTC. Translated, it gives CSARDRGAGSYEQYF.

This clonotype was seen once. A much larger clone differs by one base, so this may be a read error. CDR3 DNA: TGTGCCGGCAGTTTAGGGTACAATCAGCCCCAGCATTTT. It translates to CAGSLGYNQPQHF. The rearrangement uses TRBV6-5 and TRBJ1-5; no definite D call. This CDR3 is 13 amino acids long. From germline, CDR1 is MNHEY and CDR2 SVGAGI.

This clonotype was seen repeatedly, ten times or more. V usage is TRBV6-2 or TRBV6-3 and J usage is TRBJ2-7; D possibly corresponds to TRBD2 (5 bases). The V end lost 0 bases, the J end lost 4 bases, and 13 bases lay between the germline ends. Germline V CDR1 and CDR2: MNHEY, SVGEGT. The CDR3 length is 15 residues. The CDR3 region has the DNA TGTGCCAGCAGTTACTCGACGGGATCGGCTTACGAGCAGTACTTC. It yields the protein CASSYSTGSAYEQYF.

This clonotype was detected only a few times. V and J are TRBV11-3 and TRBJ2-1; D may be TRBD2 (6 bases). V shed 1 base and J shed 10 bases, with 11 bases lying between them. Germline V gene sequence: CDR1 SGHNT, CDR2 YENEEA. The length of the CDR3 is 13 residues. The CDR3 protein is CASSLGNGGEQFF. In DNA form, the CDR3 reads TGTGCCAGCAGCTTAGGAAACGGAGGGGAGCAGTTCTTC.

As to this clonotype: A much bigger clone sits one base away, suggesting this may be a read error. V is TRBV27 and J is TRBJ2-7; 8 bases are a match to TRBD2. Looked up from germline, CDR1 is MNHEY and CDR2 is SMNVEV (reference sequence). The ends lost 4 bases at V and 4 bases at J; junction bases unmatched: 6. The CDR3 loop spans 14 amino acids. In nucleotides, the CDR3 is TGTGCCAGCAGTTCTTCCGGGGGGGATTACGAGCAGTACTTC. This sequence encodes CASSSSGGDYEQYF.

This clonotype was counted at least ten times. J is TRBJ2-1 and V is TRBV4-3; 10 nucleotides match TRBD2. The length of the CDR3 is 15 residues. Trimming removed 3 bases from V and 7 bases from J; junction bases left unmatched: 6. Germline CDR1 and CDR2: LGHNA and YSLEER. CDR3 protein: CASSHGAGGGNEQFF. The CDR3 DNA sequence: TGCGCCAGCAGCCATGGAGCGGGGGGGGGGAATGAGCAGTTCTTC.

This clonotype was observed a few times. V is TRBV2 and J is TRBJ2-7; D possibly uses TRBD1 or TRBD2 (5 bases each). CDR3 length equals 13 residues. V lost 6 bases, J lost 3 bases, and 12 bases lay in between. The germline gives CDR1 SNHLY, CDR2 FYNNEI. The CDR3 DNA follows: TGTGCCAGCAGAGGGGACCTCTACTACGAGCAGTACTTC. This encodes CASRGDLYYEQYF.

About this clonotype itself: Just one base apart from a much larger clone, this may be a read error. The chain joins TRBV6-6 to TRBJ2-3; the D is unclear. Germline values: CDR1 MNHNY, CDR2 SVGAGI (reference sequence). CDR3 size: 13 residues. The CDR3 sequence: CAGSLSPGDTQYF. The CDR3 coding sequence is TGTGCCGGCAGCCTCAGCCCAGGTGATACGCAGTATTTT.

Concerning this clonotype: It may be a read error: a sequence one base away is much more abundant. This chain uses TRBV4-1 with TRBJ2-1; perhaps D is TRBD1 or TRBD2 (5 bases each). The CDR3 length is 14 residues. From germline, CDR1 is MGHRA and CDR2 YSYEKL. The chain's CDR3 is CAGSQEGRVNEQFF. As DNA, the CDR3 is TGCGCCGGCAGCCAAGAGGGACGAGTCAATGAGCAGTTCTTC.

The chain employs TRBV9 and TRBJ2-2, with D perhaps matching TRBD2 (6 bases). This CDR3 is built from 15 residues. The V and J ends lost 8 bases and 6 bases respectively, with 20 bases between them. Germline V gives CDR1 SGDLS, CDR2 YYNGEE. DNA for the CDR3: TGTGCCAGTAGCATTAGCGGTGCATCTTCCGGGGAGCTGTTTTTT. It is translated as CASSISGASSGELFF.

This clonotype was detected a few times. The J gene is TRBJ2-7, the V gene TRBV20-1; D perhaps matches TRBD2 (5 bases). From germline, CDR1 is DFQATT and CDR2 SNEGSKA (reference sequence). CDR3 length: 16 residues. Trimming removed 0 bases at V and 3 bases at J, with 18 bases between. The CDR3 DNA follows: TGCAGTGCTAGAGACCTAGCAGAACCTACCTACTACGAGCAGTACTTC. Translating it yields CSARDLAEPTYYEQYF.